Each of the 24 T cell receptor beta chains below was sequenced from the same sample in a study of blood T cells in healthy people across ages. For the second PCR, which ran for about 6 to 11 cycles, a sample-barcoded 5' primer and a J-beta primer mix were used. TCRdb re-derived calls from the 5' RACE reads in MiXCR, one entry per CDR3 protein. The sample lists 1.8 million or so distinct CDR3 sequences; about two fifths were seen once. The sample consisted of blood. These receptors all stem from a human donor in good health.

This clonotype came up a few times. The genes are TRBV4-3 and TRBJ1-2; 10 nucleotides agree with TRBD1. J lost 0 bases, V lost 3 bases, and 13 bases had no gene match. Germline CDR1 LGHNA, CDR2 YSLEER. The length of the CDR3 is 19 residues. The CDR3 DNA reads as TGCGCCAGCAGCCATGATTGGACCGGGACAGGGGTCCCTAACTATGGCTACACCTTC. Its translation: CASSHDWTGTGVPNYGYTF.

The chain joins TRBV5-1 to TRBJ2-6, with TRBD1 matching 12 bases. The germline gives CDR1 SGHRS, CDR2 YFSETQ. The V gene end was trimmed by 3 bases and the J gene end by 0 bases; junction bases not matched to a gene: 10. The CDR3 loop spans 20 amino acids. CDR3 amino acids: CASSSGTGGALTSGANVLTF. CDR3 DNA: TGCGCCAGCAGCTCCGGGACAGGGGGCGCCTTGACCTCTGGGGCCAACGTCCTGACTTTC.

The chain carries TRBV4-3 and TRBJ2-3; 7 nucleotides match TRBD2. V was clipped by 0 bases and J by 3 bases; unmatched bases: 9. The CDR3 is 17 amino acids. Germline V gives CDR1 LGHNA, CDR2 YSLEER. CDR3 sequence reads: CASSQDRGGMPTDTQYF. Written as DNA, the CDR3 is TGCGCCAGCAGCCAAGATCGCGGGGGAATGCCTACAGATACGCAGTATTTT.

The genes are TRBV28 and TRBJ2-1; unclear D gene. V lost 1 base to trimming and J lost 6 bases, with 7 bases between them. There are 13 residues in the CDR3. The germline V gene has CDR1 MDHEN and CDR2 SYDVKM. The CDR3 DNA follows: TGTGCCAGCAGTTTATACAGCCCCAATGAGCAGTTCTTC. Protein product: CASSLYSPNEQFF.

This clonotype has just a few counts. The chain combines TRBV7-9 with TRBJ1-2, with TRBD1 matching over 8 bases. Looked up from germline, CDR1 is SEHNR and CDR2 is FQNEAQ (reference sequence). The V gene end was trimmed by 5 bases and the J gene end by 0 bases; junction bases not matched to a gene: 8. CDR3 length equals 16 residues. The CDR3 reads CASSILDRAANYGYTF. The CDR3 DNA reads as TGTGCCAGCAGCATCCTGGACAGGGCAGCTAACTATGGCTACACCTTC.

Remarks on this clonotype: A junction boundary mismatches the germline segment, possibly from a read error. CDR3 protein: CASSLGLAEGTGELFF. Here the CDR3 DNA reads TGTGCTAGCAGCTTAGGACTAGCGGAGGGCACCGGGGAGCTGTTTTTT. The rearrangement joins TRBV7-7 to TRBJ2-2; 10 bases map to TRBD2. The germline V gene encodes CDR1 SSHAT and CDR2 FNYEAQ (reference sequence). This CDR3 is built from 16 residues.

In DNA, the CDR3 is TGTGCCAGCAGCTTGGCCCCTCCTATGAACACTGAAGCTTTCTTT. Its translation is CASSLAPPMNTEAFF. This chain joins TRBV5-5 and TRBJ1-1; no clear D. Germline loops: CDR1 SGHKS, CDR2 YYEKEE (reference sequence). The V end lost 0 bases, the J end lost 0 bases, and 9 bases lay between the germline ends. This CDR3 has 15 residues.

This clonotype occurred a few times. This chain connects TRBV27 to TRBJ2-5; 9 nucleotides agree with TRBD1. V was clipped by 8 bases and J by 6 bases; unmatched bases: 10. The germline gives CDR1 MNHEY, CDR2 SMNVEV (reference sequence). The CDR3 is 14 residues long. For the CDR3, the DNA is TGTGCCAGCTCCAGACGGGGACAGGGAAAGACCCAGTACTTC. The encoded protein is CASSRRGQGKTQYF.

The V and J genes are TRBV7-6 and TRBJ2-4, with 8 bases matching TRBD1. TRBJ2-7 matches the DNA end more closely, so the J call is doubtful. Germline V lookup: CDR1 SGHVS, CDR2 FNYEAQ. The CDR3 contains 15 residues. CDR3 bases: TGTGCCAGCGCGCTTCGGACAGGGACTGCCTACGAGCAGTACTTC. Protein product: CASALRTGTAYEQYF.

This rearrangement joins TRBV5-5 to TRBJ1-5, with a tentative D call TRBD1 (5 bases). CDR3 length equals 15 residues. Trimming cost V 2 bases and J 4 bases, with 13 bases left between them. Germline V gives CDR1 SGHKS, CDR2 YYEKEE (reference sequence). CDR3: CASSFVGGSNQPQHF. In DNA, the CDR3 is TGTGCCAGCAGCTTCGTCGGGGGTAGTAATCAGCCCCAGCATTTT.

The gene calls are TRBV7-9 and TRBJ2-1; D is unclear. The CDR3 is 14 amino acids. Germline loops: CDR1 SEHNR, CDR2 FQNEAQ (reference sequence). V was pared by 4 bases and J by 5 bases, with 12 bases between. The CDR3 DNA follows: TGTGCCAGCAGCTACGCAGGCATCGACAATGAGCAGTTCTTC. This sequence encodes CASSYAGIDNEQFF.

The genes are TRBV6-5 and TRBJ2-7; D is unresolved. V gave up 7 bases and J gave up 3 bases, with 13 bases separating them. The germline CDR1 and CDR2 sequences are MNHEY and SVGAGI. This CDR3 comprises 13 residues. CDR3 nucleotides: TGTGCCAGCAAAGCCTTCCGAGGCTACGAGCAGTACTTC. Encoded protein: CASKAFRGYEQYF.

The rearrangement links TRBV18 to TRBJ2-3; D is unclear. The CDR3 has 12 residues. The germline gives CDR1 KGHSH, CDR2 LQKENI. Deletions cut 6 bases from V and 4 bases from J, with 8 bases between. CDR3 region: CASSDIADTQYF. The DNA for the CDR3 is TGTGCCAGCTCCGACATCGCAGATACGCAGTATTTT.

There are a few counts of this clonotype. The chain uses TRBV4-1 and TRBJ2-1, with D possibly being TRBD2 (6 bases). Trimming pared 4 bases from V and 5 bases from J, leaving 12 bases between. The CDR3 loop spans 14 amino acids. Germline V gene lookup returns CDR1 MGHRA and CDR2 YSYEKL. CDR3 residues: CASSPTGTDNEQFF. Written as DNA, the CDR3 is TGCGCCAGCAGCCCTACCGGGACTGACAATGAGCAGTTCTTC.

This chain joins TRBV28 and TRBJ2-1; 8 bases are a match to TRBD1. V shed 2 bases and J 3 bases; nucleotides not matched to a gene: 3. Looked up from germline, CDR1 is MDHEN and CDR2 is SYDVKM. The CDR3 contains 15 residues. The CDR3 is CASSLQGANYNEQFF. CDR3 bases: TGTGCCAGCAGTTTACAGGGGGCAAACTACAATGAGCAGTTCTTC.

The chain uses TRBV20-1 and TRBJ2-3, with 8 bases identical to TRBD2. The CDR3 consists of 15 residues. J gave up 2 bases and V 1 base, and 5 bases lay outside the gene matches. The germline gives CDR1 DFQATT, CDR2 SNEGSKA (reference sequence). This CDR3 is CSARGSGGATDTQYF. As DNA, the CDR3 is TGCAGTGCTAGAGGGTCCGGGGGGGCCACAGATACGCAGTATTTT.

The sample holds a few counts of this clonotype. The chain employs TRBV12-3 or TRBV12-4 and TRBJ1-1; D call uncertain. The CDR3 is 13 amino acids. V lost 6 bases to trimming and J lost 7 bases, with 15 bases between them. The CDR3 DNA is TGTGCCAGCAGCTTGAGAGAGCGAGGTGAAGCTTTCTTT. Translating gives CASSLRERGEAFF.

This clonotype showed up just a few times. The V call is TRBV12-3 or TRBV12-4, the J call TRBJ2-1, with 7 positions matching TRBD2. The CDR3 loop spans 15 amino acids. J lost 4 bases, V lost 5 bases, and 8 bases had no gene match. DNA of the CDR3: TGTGCCAGCAGTCCAGAGCGGGGACCGTACAATGAGCAGTTCTTC. Translated, it gives CASSPERGPYNEQFF.

This clonotype has only a few counts. The CDR3 DNA reads TGTGCCAGCAGCTTAGTAGTAGCGGGAGGGGATACGCAGTATTTT. As protein: CASSLVVAGGDTQYF. This chain links TRBV7-2 with TRBJ2-3; 11 bases are a match to TRBD2. Germline V lookup: CDR1 SGHTA, CDR2 FQGNSA. V trimming: 1 base; J trimming: 6 bases; junction bases outside the gene matches: 3. CDR3 length: 15 amino acids.

About this clonotype itself: A much larger clone is a single base away; this may be a read error. The J gene is TRBJ2-5, the V gene TRBV4-1, with 8 bases identical to TRBD1. The J call may be faulty, since TRBJ2-7 better matches the DNA end. Per germline, CDR1 MGHRA and CDR2 YSYEKL. The CDR3 runs 15 residues. The CDR3 loop reads CASGQGGQGPYEQYF. In DNA, the CDR3 is TGCGCCAGCGGCCAGGGAGGACAGGGACCATACGAGCAGTACTTC.

The sample holds a few counts of this clonotype. In DNA form, the CDR3 reads TGTGCCAGCAGTTACTCGAGGGGGAAGCAAGAGACCCAGTACTTC. Translating it yields CASSYSRGKQETQYF. The chain uses TRBV6-6 and TRBJ2-5, with D possibly being TRBD1 (6 bases). CDR1 and CDR2 from the germline V gene are MNHNY and SVGAGI (reference sequence). V lost 0 bases and J lost 2, with 10 bases in between. The CDR3 loop spans 15 amino acids.

This clonotype showed up many times. The chain uses TRBV20-1 and TRBJ2-5; 12 nucleotides align to TRBD2. V shed 6 bases and J 6 bases; nucleotides not matched to a gene: 8. CDR3 length: 14 residues. Germline V lookup: CDR1 DFQATT, CDR2 SNEGSKA (reference sequence). This CDR3 is CSAKGLAGLQTQYF. The CDR3 DNA reads as TGCAGTGCCAAGGGACTAGCGGGCTTGCAGACCCAGTACTTC.

A few counts support this clonotype. The J gene is TRBJ2-1, the V gene TRBV4-1, with 7 bases fitting TRBD2. The germline V gene has CDR1 MGHRA and CDR2 YSYEKL. V gave up 5 bases and J gave up 7 bases; unmatched junction bases: 5. This CDR3 is 13 amino acids long. The CDR3 reads CASSLQLANEQFF. CDR3 bases: TGCGCCAGCAGCTTACAACTAGCGAATGAGCAGTTCTTC.

The chain recombines TRBV4-1 with TRBJ2-3; D is unclear. There are 14 residues in the CDR3. Per the germline V gene, CDR1 is MGHRA and CDR2 is YSYEKL. V was pared by 2 bases and J by 4 bases, with 10 bases between. CDR3 nucleotide sequence: TGCGCCAGCAGCCAATCAAGGGAACCAGATACGCAGTATTTT. Amino acids: CASSQSREPDTQYF.